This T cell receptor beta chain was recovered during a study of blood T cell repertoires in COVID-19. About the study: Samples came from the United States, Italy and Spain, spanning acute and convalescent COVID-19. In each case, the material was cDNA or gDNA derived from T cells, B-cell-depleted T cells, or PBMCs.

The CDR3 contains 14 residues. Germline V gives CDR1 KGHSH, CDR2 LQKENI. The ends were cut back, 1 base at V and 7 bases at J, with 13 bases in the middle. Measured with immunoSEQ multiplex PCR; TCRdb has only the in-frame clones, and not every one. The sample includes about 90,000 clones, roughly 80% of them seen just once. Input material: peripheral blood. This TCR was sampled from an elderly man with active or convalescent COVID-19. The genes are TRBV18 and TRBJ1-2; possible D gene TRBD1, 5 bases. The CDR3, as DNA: TGTGCCAGCTCACCACTTCCAGGGCAGATTGGCTACACCTTC. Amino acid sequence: CASSPLPGQIGYTF.